Here is one TCR beta chain with its context. This may be a read error: a much more frequent sequence differs by one nucleotide. From roughly 400 ng of RNA, a library with molecular barcoded alpha/delta and beta/gamma adaptors was made. TCRdb used MiXCR to reprocess the reads, holding one entry per CDR3 protein. Among tens of thousands of distinct CDR3 sequences listed, around an eighth were seen once. These data are taken from a study of read filtering for tumor transcriptome and immune sequencing. Whole-study context: Whole-transcriptome libraries were prepared after DNase treatment.

The CDR3 is 12 residues long. Germline lookup yields CDR1 LGHDT and CDR2 YNNKEL (reference sequence). Sequenced material: a population of CD138-negative cells sorted from bone marrow. This TCR derives from a donor at least 40 years old with multiple myeloma. The genes are TRBV3-1 and TRBJ2-4; D might be TRBD1 (6 bases). This chain's CDR3 is CTSSQGGNIQYF. DNA for the CDR3: TGTACCAGCAGCCAAGGGGGAAACATTCAGTACTTC.